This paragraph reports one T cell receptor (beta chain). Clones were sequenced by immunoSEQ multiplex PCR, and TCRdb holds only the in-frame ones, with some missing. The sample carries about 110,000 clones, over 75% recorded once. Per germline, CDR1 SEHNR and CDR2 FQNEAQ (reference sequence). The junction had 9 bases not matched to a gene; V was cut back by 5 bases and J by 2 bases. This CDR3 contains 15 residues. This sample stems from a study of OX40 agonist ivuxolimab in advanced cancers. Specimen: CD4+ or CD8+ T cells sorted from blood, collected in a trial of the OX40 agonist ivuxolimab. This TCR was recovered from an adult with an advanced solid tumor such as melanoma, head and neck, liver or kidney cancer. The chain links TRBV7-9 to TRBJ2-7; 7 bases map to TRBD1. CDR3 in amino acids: CASSDPGQVTYEQYF. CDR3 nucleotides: TGTGCCAGCAGCGACCCCGGACAGGTCACCTACGAGCAGTACTTC. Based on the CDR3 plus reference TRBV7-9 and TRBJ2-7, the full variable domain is DTGVSQNPRHKITKRGQNVTFRCDPISEHNRLYWYRQTLGQGPEFLTYFQNEAQLEKSRLLSDRFSAERPKGSFSTLEIQRTEQGDSAMYLCASSDPGQVTYEQYFGPGTRLTVT.